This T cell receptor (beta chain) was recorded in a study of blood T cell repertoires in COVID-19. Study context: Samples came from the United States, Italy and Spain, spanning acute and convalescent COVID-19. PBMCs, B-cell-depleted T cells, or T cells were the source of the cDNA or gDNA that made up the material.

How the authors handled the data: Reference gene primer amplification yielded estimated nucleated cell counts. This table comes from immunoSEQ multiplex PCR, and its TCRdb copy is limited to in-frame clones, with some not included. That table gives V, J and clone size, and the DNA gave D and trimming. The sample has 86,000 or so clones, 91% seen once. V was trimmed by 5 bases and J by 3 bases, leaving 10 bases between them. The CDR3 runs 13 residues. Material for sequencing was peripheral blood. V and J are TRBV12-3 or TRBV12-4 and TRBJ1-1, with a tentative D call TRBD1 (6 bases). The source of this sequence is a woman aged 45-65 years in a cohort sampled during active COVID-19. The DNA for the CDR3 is TGTGCCAGCAGTAGGGACACCGACACTGAAGCTTTCTTT. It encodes CASSRDTDTEAFF.